This section outlines one T cell receptor (beta chain) sequence together with its context. Its antigen is currently unknown. Sequencing used immunoSEQ multiplex PCR; TCRdb keeps in-frame clones, though not all of them. This table has approximately 130,000 clones, 90% appearing once. The sample originates from a study of T cell responses to AZD1222 COVID-19 vaccine. Regarding the study as a whole: Researchers took repertoire samples only after the peak T cell response had come. Epitopes outside B.1.351 and B.1.1.7 mutated regions reportedly drew nearly half of spike TCRs. Mostly white British, mostly female donors; authors suggested clonal diversity may be underestimated. At baseline, seropositivity was found in only a handful of AZD1222 recipients.

This CDR3 spans 14 amino acids. Trimming removed 5 bases from V and 4 bases from J, with 14 bases in between. Germline assignment: CDR1 PRHDT and CDR2 FYEKMQ (reference sequence). Sample: peripheral blood, taken on day 0 of AZD1222 vaccination. This sequence was found in an adult in good health. The rearrangement uses TRBV13 and TRBJ1-1, with D maybe TRBD1 (5 bases). In DNA, the CDR3 is TGTGCCAGCAGCGCAACCGGGGGTGGCACTGAAGCTTTCTTT. It specifies CASSATGGGTEAFF.